This entry lists 22 T cell receptor beta chains sequenced from one sample in a study of T cell changes during pregnancy in multiple sclerosis. Sequencing used immunoSEQ multiplex PCR; TCRdb keeps in-frame clones, though not all of them. This sample has 66,000 or so clones, with 90% to 95% found just once. Sequenced here: CD8+ T cells from peripheral blood mononuclear cells, sampled before pregnancy. The receptors here all came from a female donor with multiple sclerosis, enrolled in a pregnancy study.

This clone has only one observation. The chain employs TRBV10-3 and TRBJ1-4, with 10 bases identical to TRBD1. This CDR3 region has 15 residues. J gave up 8 bases and V 3 bases, and 6 bases lay outside the gene matches. Germline V lookup: CDR1 ENHRY, CDR2 SYGVKD. The CDR3: CAISDRGTGDEKLFF. The CDR3 nucleotides read TGTGCCATCAGTGATAGGGGGACAGGGGACGAAAAACTGTTTTTT.

This clone was seen many times. CDR3 amino acids: CASSLTPSYEQYF. DNA for the CDR3: TGCGCCAGCAGCTTGACACCCTCCTACGAGCAGTACTTC. The J gene is TRBJ2-7, the V gene TRBV5-1; D is uncertain. Trimming left V 1 base short and J 0 bases short, with 5 bases between. Germline lookup yields CDR1 SGHRS and CDR2 YFSETQ. The CDR3 runs 13 residues.

This chain connects TRBV18 to TRBJ2-2, with TRBD1 matching 7 bases. The CDR3 loop spans 15 amino acids. The germline CDR1 and CDR2 sequences are KGHSH and LQKENI. The junction had 3 bases not matched to a gene; V was cut back by 3 bases and J by 2 bases. For the CDR3, the DNA is TGTGCCAGCTCACCGGGGACAGTCAACACCGGGGAGCTGTTTTTT. It specifies CASSPGTVNTGELFF.

V gene TRBV30 combines with J gene TRBJ1-2; TRBD1 is a possible D gene (5 bases). Trimming cost V 5 bases and J 6 bases, with 10 bases left between them. The CDR3 extends over 11 amino acids. CDR1 and CDR2 (germline): GTSNPN, SVGIG (reference sequence). The CDR3 sequence: CAWDREDGYTF. In DNA form, the CDR3 reads TGTGCCTGGGACAGAGAAGATGGCTACACCTTC.

This sequence joins TRBV5-6 and TRBJ1-1; no definite D call. V dropped 5 bases and J dropped 11 bases, with 19 bases sitting between them. The CDR3 is 13 residues long. The V gene's germline CDR1 is SGHDT and CDR2 YYEEEE. The CDR3 region is CASSPGSSPPAFF. The CDR3 DNA sequence: TGTGCCAGCAGTCCCGGGTCCTCACCCCCCGCTTTCTTT.

The rearrangement joins TRBV2 to TRBJ1-3; D is possibly TRBD1 (5 bases). Germline V lookup: CDR1 SNHLY, CDR2 FYNNEI. CDR3 size: 13 residues. V shed 7 bases and J shed 0 bases, with 7 bases lying between them. In DNA, the CDR3 is TGTGCCAGCAAGGGGCTCTCTGGAAACACCATATATTTT. This codes for CASKGLSGNTIYF.

The V call is TRBV25-1, the J call TRBJ1-6; D may be TRBD1 (5 bases). The V end lost 9 bases, the J end lost 0 bases, and 15 bases lay between the germline ends. The CDR3 runs 16 residues. CDR1 and CDR2 (germline): MGHDK, SYGVNS. CDR3 protein: CASPGVLLSYNSPLHF. The CDR3 region has the DNA TGTGCCAGTCCGGGGGTTCTACTCTCCTATAATTCACCCCTCCACTTT. Variable domain in full (rest from reference TRBV25-1 and TRBJ1-6): EADIYQTPRYLVIGTGKKITLECSQTMGHDKMYWYQQDPGMELHLIHYSYGVNSTEKGDLSSESTVSRIRTEHFPLTLESARPSHTSQYLCASPGVLLSYNSPLHFGNGTRLTVT.

The J gene is TRBJ2-3, the V gene TRBV9, with TRBD1 as a possible D gene (5 bases). The CDR3 is made up of 15 amino acids. CDR1 and CDR2 from the germline V gene are SGDLS and YYNGEE. Trimming pared 3 bases from V and 3 bases from J, leaving 14 bases between. In DNA, the CDR3 is TGTGCCAGCAGCGGAGTAGGGGTGAGGACAGATACGCAGTATTTT. Translated, it gives CASSGVGVRTDTQYF.

The sample holds a few counts of this clone. This chain uses TRBV18 with TRBJ2-7; D not resolved. In germline, CDR1 is KGHSH, CDR2 LQKENI. The CDR3 runs to 11 residues. Trimming cost V 3 bases and J 4 bases, with 4 bases left between them. CDR3 nucleotides: TGTGCCAGCTCACCCGGGTACGAGCAGTACTTC. This encodes CASSPGYEQYF.

The chain recombines TRBV2 with TRBJ2-3; perhaps TRBD2 as D (5 bases). Trimming left V 7 bases short and J 0 bases short, with 14 bases between. CDR3 length: 15 amino acids. The germline V gene encodes CDR1 SNHLY and CDR2 FYNNEI. The CDR3 protein is CASKKDGLSTDTQYF. The CDR3 DNA sequence: TGTGCCAGCAAAAAGGACGGACTTAGCACAGATACGCAGTATTTT. The full variable domain, its missing parts supplied by reference TRBV2 and TRBJ2-3, is EPEVTQTPSHQVTQMGQEVILRCVPISNHLYFYWYRQILGQKVEFLVSFYNNEISEKSEIFDDQFSVERPDGSNFTLKIRSTKLEDSAMYFCASKKDGLSTDTQYFGPGTRLTVL.

This chain connects TRBV9 to TRBJ1-1; D is ambiguous. Germline lookup yields CDR1 SGDLS and CDR2 YYNGEE. The CDR3 length is 14 residues. V dropped 3 bases and J dropped 4 bases, with 13 bases sitting between them. The CDR3 loop is CASSASEGFTEAFF. The CDR3 nucleotides are TGTGCCAGCAGCGCCTCTGAGGGATTCACTGAAGCTTTCTTT.

The chain employs TRBV9 and TRBJ2-3; 7 bases map to TRBD2. V shed 0 bases, J shed 2 bases, and the junction held 6 bases outside the gene matches. The CDR3 length is 16 residues. From germline, CDR1 is SGDLS and CDR2 YYNGEE. The CDR3 DNA sequence: TGTGCCAGCAGCGTAGCTCTGGGGGGGTTCACAGATACGCAGTATTTT. This codes for CASSVALGGFTDTQYF.

The chain couples TRBV4-1 to TRBJ1-5; 7 bases line up with TRBD1. V gave up 3 bases and J gave up 0 bases; unmatched junction bases: 2. CDR3 length: 15 residues. Germline V lookup: CDR1 MGHRA, CDR2 YSYEKL. The CDR3 sequence is CASSHGQDSNQPQHF. In DNA, the CDR3 is TGCGCCAGCAGCCACGGACAGGATAGCAATCAGCCCCAGCATTTT.

This chain links TRBV25-1 with TRBJ2-2; a weak D match, TRBD2 (7 bases). The CDR3 has 18 amino acids. V was clipped by 1 base and J by 0 bases, with 15 bases between them. Per germline, CDR1 MGHDK and CDR2 SYGVNS. The CDR3 reads CASSELEGGRANTGELFF. The CDR3 DNA reads TGTGCCAGCAGTGAATTGGAGGGGGGGCGCGCGAACACCGGGGAGCTGTTTTTT. Supplemented by reference TRBV25-1 and TRBJ2-2, the full variable domain reads EADIYQTPRYLVIGTGKKITLECSQTMGHDKMYWYQQDPGMELHLIHYSYGVNSTEKGDLSSESTVSRIRTEHFPLTLESARPSHTSQYLCASSELEGGRANTGELFFGEGSRLTVL.

By sample share, this clone is medium-sized (0.01 to 0.1%). V is TRBV29-1 and J is TRBJ2-7; tentative D call: TRBD1 (5 bases). CDR1 is SQVTM, CDR2 ANQGSEA, per germline. V lost 3 bases and J 2 bases, leaving 11 bases between the germline ends. The CDR3 runs 13 residues. The CDR3 DNA sequence: TGCAGCGTTGAGAACAGGACCCCCTACGAGCAGTACTTC. Its protein is CSVENRTPYEQYF.

This chain links TRBV18 with TRBJ1-6, with D possibly being TRBD1 (5 bases). The CDR3 contains 17 residues. CDR1 is KGHSH, CDR2 LQKENI, per germline. V was shortened by 3 bases and J by 0 bases, with 12 bases between the two germline ends. CDR3 residues: CASSPAGPRSYNSPLHF. For the CDR3, the DNA is TGTGCCAGCTCACCCGCAGGGCCGCGCTCCTATAATTCACCCCTCCACTTT. The full variable domain, completed using reference TRBV18 and TRBJ1-6, is NAGVMQNPRHLVRRRGQEARLRCSPMKGHSHVYWYRQLPEEGLKFMVYLQKENIIDESGMPKERFSAEFPKEGPSILRIQQVVRGDSAAYFCASSPAGPRSYNSPLHFGNGTRLTVT.

The chain joins TRBV19 to TRBJ2-1; D remains ambiguous. Germline CDR1 is LNHDA and CDR2 is SQIVND (reference sequence). CDR3 size: 13 residues. V was cut by 5 bases and J by 8 bases, with 13 bases left in between. The CDR3, as DNA: TGTGCCAGTAGTCCGATCTCAAGCGATGAGCAGTTCTTC. Its protein product is CASSPISSDEQFF.

This clone was found a few times. The rearrangement links TRBV4-2 to TRBJ1-3, with TRBD1 matching over 9 bases. The V gene end was trimmed by 2 bases and the J gene end by 4 bases; junction bases not matched to a gene: 6. Germline V gives CDR1 LGHNA, CDR2 YNFKEQ. This CDR3 comprises 16 residues. CDR3 protein: CASSQRDREGGNTIYF. The CDR3 nucleotides are TGTGCCAGCAGCCAAAGGGACAGGGAAGGAGGAAACACCATATATTTT.

The rearrangement joins TRBV5-6 to TRBJ1-2, with TRBD1 matching over 9 bases. CDR3 length: 14 residues. The trim removed 7 bases at V and 6 bases at J, leaving 10 bases unmatched. Germline loops: CDR1 SGHDT, CDR2 YYEEEE. The CDR3 nucleotides are TGTGCCAGCCAAATCGGTTGGACAGGGGATGGCTACACCTTC. Its protein is CASQIGWTGDGYTF.

This chain joins TRBV19 and TRBJ2-1; 7 bases are a match to TRBD1. The junction had 6 bases not matched to a gene; V was cut back by 10 bases and J by 3 bases. The CDR3 is 13 amino acids. CDR1 and CDR2 (germline): LNHDA, SQIVND (reference sequence). CDR3 nucleotide sequence: TGTGCCACTTTGGACAGGTACTACAATGAGCAGTTCTTC. Protein sequence: CATLDRYYNEQFF.

This clone was picked up a small number of times. This chain joins TRBV7-6 and TRBJ2-2, with 13 bases identical to TRBD2. The V gene end was trimmed by 6 bases and the J gene end by 3 bases; junction bases not matched to a gene: 4. The germline V gene encodes CDR1 SGHVS and CDR2 FNYEAQ. The CDR3 contains 16 residues. The CDR3 spells CASSTSGGVDTGELFF. CDR3 DNA: TGTGCCAGCAGTACTAGCGGGGGGGTGGACACCGGGGAGCTGTTTTTT.

The chain joins TRBV27 to TRBJ1-4; 7 nucleotides line up with TRBD1. The V gene's germline CDR1 is MNHEY and CDR2 SMNVEV (reference sequence). This CDR3 has 15 amino acids. V dropped 5 bases and J dropped 3; count of bases not matched to a gene: 6. This chain's CDR3 is CASSPDRASNEKLFF. CDR3 nucleotides: TGTGCCAGCAGTCCCGACAGGGCTTCTAATGAAAAACTGTTTTTT.